These 32 T cell receptor beta chains came from one sample sequenced in a study of blood T cell repertoires in COVID-19. Produced via immunoSEQ multiplex PCR; TCRdb's table is partial and in-frame only. The sample includes 200,000 to 300,000 clones, about 80% of them seen just once. The sequenced sample consisted of peripheral blood. The receptors derive from an elderly woman with acute or convalescent COVID-19.

The CDR3 DNA is TGTGCCAGCAGCCCTAGTCCCGGGACAGGGAACACCATATATTTT. It codes for CASSPSPGTGNTIYF. The V and J genes are TRBV7-3 and TRBJ1-3; 9 nucleotides agree with TRBD1. Germline CDR1 and CDR2: SGHTA and FQGTGA. The length of the CDR3 is 15 residues. V dropped 5 bases and J dropped 7; count of bases not matched to a gene: 9.

The rearrangement links TRBV7-8 to TRBJ1-6; the match to TRBD1 covers 8 bases. Unmatched junction bases numbered 7, after V lost 4 bases and J lost 5 bases. Germline values: CDR1 SGHVS, CDR2 FQNEAQ. The length of the CDR3 is 16 residues. CDR3 residues: CASSWSTGDDNSPLHF. The DNA of the CDR3 is TGTGCCAGCAGCTGGTCGACAGGGGATGATAATTCACCCCTCCACTTT.

The J gene is TRBJ2-5, the V gene TRBV7-2; 9 bases match TRBD1. CDR1 and CDR2 from the germline V gene are SGHTA and FQGNSA. J lost 5 bases, V lost 4 bases, and 5 bases had no gene match. The CDR3 runs to 14 residues. As DNA, the CDR3 is TGTGCCAGCAGCTCCACAGGGGGCTGGGAGACCCAGTACTTC. The encoded protein is CASSSTGGWETQYF. The variable domain in full, completed from reference TRBV7-2 and TRBJ2-5, reads GAGVSQSPSNKVTEKGKDVELRCDPISGHTALYWYRQSLGQGLEFLIYFQGNSAPDKSGLPSDRFSAERTGGSVSTLTIQRTQQEDSAVYLCASSSTGGWETQYFGPGTRLLVL.

This clone was recorded a few times. CDR3 DNA: TGCGCCAGCAGGGAGAGTGTCGGAACAGGTCGCCCAGATACGCAGTATTTT. Protein: CASRESVGTGRPDTQYF. V gene TRBV5-1 combines with J gene TRBJ2-3, with D possibly matching TRBD1 (5 bases). The CDR3 extends over 17 amino acids. Germline loops: CDR1 SGHRS, CDR2 YFSETQ. The germline V and J ends were trimmed by 5 bases and 4 bases, with 23 bases remaining between them.

This clone was observed a handful of times. This chain joins TRBV6-5 and TRBJ2-7; weak D call: TRBD1 (5 bases). Germline CDR1 reads MNHEY; CDR2 reads SVGAGI. The CDR3 is 14 amino acids. V was pared by 6 bases and J by 2 bases, with 14 bases between. The CDR3 nucleotides read TGTGCCAGCAGCCCAACTCCAGGGACCTACGAGCAGTACTTC. This gives the protein CASSPTPGTYEQYF.

The V and J genes are TRBV6-1 and TRBJ2-3, with 9 positions matching TRBD1. This CDR3 has 15 amino acids. The trim removed 1 base at V and 3 bases at J, leaving 2 bases unmatched. The germline V gene encodes CDR1 MNHNS and CDR2 SASEGT. CDR3 in amino acids: CASSEVGTGTDTQYF. The CDR3 bases are TGTGCCAGCAGTGAAGTTGGGACAGGGACAGATACGCAGTATTTT.

The chain employs TRBV4-2 and TRBJ1-2; the D gene is possibly TRBD1 (5 bases). This CDR3 is built from 15 residues. Germline-derived CDR1 and CDR2 are LGHNA and YNFKEQ. The ends were cut back, 1 base at V and 4 bases at J, with 13 bases in the middle. CDR3 residues: CASSQADSSPYGYTF. CDR3 DNA sequence: TGTGCCAGCAGCCAAGCCGACAGTTCCCCCTATGGCTACACCTTC.

In this sample, this clone turned up once. The rearrangement links TRBV11-2 to TRBJ2-7; 8 nucleotides agree with TRBD1. Germline values: CDR1 SGHAT, CDR2 FQNNGV. J gave up 2 bases and V 4 bases, and 4 bases lay outside the gene matches. This CDR3 is built from 14 residues. The CDR3 loop is CASSSGQGPYEQYF. The CDR3, as DNA: TGTGCCAGCAGCTCCGGACAGGGACCCTACGAGCAGTACTTC.

The V and J genes are TRBV24-1 and TRBJ2-7, with D possibly being TRBD1 (5 bases). The CDR3 loop spans 10 amino acids. CDR1 is KGHDR and CDR2 is SFDVKD in the germline V gene. CDR3 DNA: TGTGGGCCAGACAGCTACGAGCAGTACTTC. This gives the protein CGPDSYEQYF.

The chain joins TRBV27 to TRBJ2-5; TRBD1 might be the D (6 bases). The CDR3 has 15 residues. V lost 2 bases and J lost 7, with 17 bases in between. Germline lookup yields CDR1 MNHEY and CDR2 SMNVEV (reference sequence). CDR3 amino acids: CASSLSAGAWGTQYF. CDR3 DNA sequence: TGTGCCAGCAGTTTAAGCGCAGGGGCCTGGGGGACCCAGTACTTC.

This chain connects TRBV2 to TRBJ1-1; 12 bases agree with TRBD1. Trimming took 2 bases from V and 5 from J; bases not matched to a gene: 3. Germline CDR1 is SNHLY and CDR2 is FYNNEI. The CDR3 extends over 15 amino acids. The CDR3 DNA reads as TGTGCCAGCAGTGAACCGGGACAGGGGGCTACTGAAGCTTTCTTT. Protein: CASSEPGQGATEAFF.

The rearrangement links TRBV3-1 (or the pseudogene TRBV3-2) to TRBJ2-7; 8 bases agree with TRBD2. CDR1 and CDR2 from the germline V gene are LGHDT and YNNKEL (reference sequence). The V segment lost 4 bases and the J segment 1 base; nucleotides outside the gene matches: 12. CDR3 length: 17 amino acids. For the CDR3, the DNA is TGTGCCAGCAGCCGCGGAGGAAGCGGGGGTCCTTCCTACGAGCAGTACTTC. This translates into CASSRGGSGGPSYEQYF.

The rearrangement links TRBV5-1 to TRBJ1-2, with D maybe TRBD1 (6 bases). Germline CDR1 reads SGHRS; CDR2 reads YFSETQ. V lost 0 bases and J lost 0, with 9 bases in between. The CDR3 has 15 amino acids. The CDR3 DNA reads TGCGCCAGCAGCTTGGGTCCAGGGGCTAACTATGGCTACACCTTC. Translation gives CASSLGPGANYGYTF.

This clone was seen only once. This chain connects TRBV3-1 (or the pseudogene TRBV3-2) to TRBJ1-4; D remains unclear. The CDR3 runs to 13 residues. The germline V gene encodes CDR1 LGHDT and CDR2 YNNKEL (reference sequence). With 1 base removed from V and 7 bases from J, the gap between germline ends came to 7 bases. The CDR3: CASSQGRVEKLFF. In DNA form, the CDR3 reads TGTGCCAGCAGCCAAGGGAGGGTTGAAAAACTGTTTTTT.

The chain couples TRBV12-5 to TRBJ2-3, with 11 bases matching TRBD2. Germline loops: CDR1 LGHNT, CDR2 FRNRAP. The CDR3 consists of 12 residues. V lost 4 bases and J lost 10; bases outside the gene matches: 1. CDR3 bases: TGTGCTAGTGGTTCGGGACTAGCGGCGCAGTATTTT. Translating gives CASGSGLAAQYF.

The gene calls are TRBV6-6 and TRBJ1-1, with D possibly matching TRBD1 (6 bases). CDR1 is MNHNY and CDR2 is SVGAGI in the germline V gene (reference sequence). V was cut by 7 bases and J by 4 bases, with 22 bases left in between. This CDR3 contains 16 residues. CDR3: CASILDRRIVSTEAFF. In DNA form, the CDR3 reads TGTGCCAGCATCCTGGACAGAAGGATAGTGAGCACTGAAGCTTTCTTT.

This chain joins TRBV18 and TRBJ2-1; D unresolved. V lost 2 bases, J lost 4 bases, and 9 bases lay in between. The germline V gene encodes CDR1 KGHSH and CDR2 LQKENI. The CDR3 runs to 14 residues. CDR3 sequence (DNA): TGTGCCAGCTCACCATCCCAGATTTACAATGAGCAGTTCTTC. Translated, it gives CASSPSQIYNEQFF.

The rearrangement joins TRBV3-1 (or the pseudogene TRBV3-2) to TRBJ1-4; no clear D gene. The CDR3 sequence is 13 residues long. Looked up from germline, CDR1 is LGHDT and CDR2 is YNNKEL (reference sequence). Trimming stripped 4 bases from V and 10 bases from J, with 13 bases between. CDR3 bases: TGTGCCAGCAGCCCTACCCTGAGTGGAAAACTGTTTTTT. Translating gives CASSPTLSGKLFF.

V usage is TRBV3-1 (or the pseudogene TRBV3-2) and J usage is TRBJ2-5; 11 positions agree with TRBD1. The CDR3 is 16 residues long. V lost 2 bases, J lost 5 bases, and 7 bases stayed unmatched. Looked up from germline, CDR1 is LGHDT and CDR2 is YNNKEL (reference sequence). The CDR3 protein is CASSQTGTGGTETQYF. CDR3 coding DNA: TGTGCCAGCAGCCAAACCGGGACAGGGGGAACGGAGACCCAGTACTTC.

This clone was observed a handful of times. The chain links TRBV5-6 to TRBJ1-1; 7 nucleotides match TRBD1. The CDR3 has 15 amino acids. The V segment lost 0 bases and the J segment 1 base; nucleotides outside the gene matches: 3. Looked up from germline, CDR1 is SGHDT and CDR2 is YYEEEE. As DNA, the CDR3 is TGTGCCAGCAGCTTGGGAGGGGGCCGGAACACTGAAGCTTTCTTT. It is translated as CASSLGGGRNTEAFF. The variable domain in full, with the rest retrieved from reference TRBV5-6 and TRBJ1-1, is DAGVTQSPTHLIKTRGQQVTLRCSPKSGHDTVSWYQQALGQGPQFIFQYYEEEERQRGNFPDRFSGHQFPNYSSELNVNALLLGDSALYLCASSLGGGRNTEAFFGQGTRLTVV.

A few counts support this clone. The rearrangement links TRBV18 to TRBJ1-1, with D perhaps matching TRBD1 (6 bases). CDR1 and CDR2 (germline): KGHSH, LQKENI. CDR3 size: 12 residues. V was shortened by 3 bases and J by 8 bases, with 10 bases between the two germline ends. The CDR3 DNA reads as TGTGCCAGCTCACCTGACAGGCTCGAAGCTTTCTTT. This sequence encodes CASSPDRLEAFF.

The rearrangement links TRBV5-4 to TRBJ2-3; no clear D. The CDR3 has 13 amino acids. Germline V gives CDR1 SGHNT, CDR2 YYREEE (reference sequence). The V gene lost 2 bases and the J gene lost 2 bases, with 6 bases spanning the gap. The CDR3 DNA reads as TGTGCCAGCAGCTTACTACTCACAGATACGCAGTATTTT. Amino acid sequence: CASSLLLTDTQYF. Filled out from reference TRBV5-4 and TRBJ2-3, the complete variable domain reads ETGVTQSPTHLIKTRGQQVTLRCSSQSGHNTVSWYQQALGQGPQFIFQYYREEENGRGNFPPRFSGLQFPNYSSELNVNALELDDSALYLCASSLLLTDTQYFGPGTRLTVL.

The J gene is TRBJ2-7, the V gene TRBV27, with 7 bases fitting TRBD1. Per germline, CDR1 MNHEY and CDR2 SMNVEV (reference sequence). The V and J ends lost 2 bases and 4 bases, in that order; junction bases with no gene match: 8. This CDR3 comprises 15 residues. The CDR3 loop reads CASSLGPQGVYEQYF. As DNA, the CDR3 is TGTGCCAGCAGTTTAGGCCCTCAGGGGGTGTACGAGCAGTACTTC.

The gene calls are TRBV5-1 and TRBJ2-3, with a weak D call TRBD2 (5 bases). The V end lost 0 bases, the J end lost 2 bases, and 10 bases lay between the germline ends. Germline V gives CDR1 SGHRS, CDR2 YFSETQ. The CDR3 is made up of 15 amino acids. The CDR3 DNA is TGCGCCAGCAGCTTGGGAGGGTACCTCACAGATACGCAGTATTTT. This encodes CASSLGGYLTDTQYF.

The chain combines TRBV19 with TRBJ1-6, with TRBD1 as a possible D gene (5 bases). The CDR3 runs to 15 residues. Trimming cost V 3 bases and J 7 bases, with 13 bases left between them. Per the germline V gene, CDR1 is LNHDA and CDR2 is SQIVND (reference sequence). CDR3 DNA sequence: TGTGCCAGTAGTATCATCGGGACTCCCAATTCACCCCTCCACTTT. Translated, it gives CASSIIGTPNSPLHF.

The rearrangement joins TRBV11-2 to TRBJ2-7, with 9 bases fitting TRBD1. Germline trimming cut 5 bases from V and 4 bases from J; bases unmatched to any gene: 6. Looked up from germline, CDR1 is SGHAT and CDR2 is FQNNGV. The CDR3 totals 14 residues. The CDR3 DNA reads as TGTGCCAGCAGCCTGGGGACAGGGAGGTACGAGCAGTACTTC. Its protein is CASSLGTGRYEQYF.

The CDR3 spells CASRTTGVGTEAFF. The CDR3, as DNA: TGTGCCAGTAGAACGACAGGGGTAGGAACTGAAGCTTTCTTT. This chain connects TRBV19 to TRBJ1-1, with 8 bases aligning to TRBD1. V gave up 6 bases and J gave up 5 bases; unmatched junction bases: 8. CDR1 is LNHDA, CDR2 SQIVND, per germline (reference sequence). The CDR3 totals 14 residues.

The gene calls are TRBV19 and TRBJ2-3; D may be TRBD2 (7 bases). Germline V gene lookup returns CDR1 LNHDA and CDR2 SQIVND (reference sequence). The germline V and J ends were trimmed by 3 bases and 4 bases, with 11 bases remaining between them. This CDR3 has 14 amino acids. CDR3 sequence: CASSIGGLADTQYF. CDR3 coding DNA: TGTGCCAGTAGTATCGGGGGGCTCGCAGATACGCAGTATTTT.

The rearrangement links TRBV9 to TRBJ1-3; D remains ambiguous. Germline CDR1 SGDLS, CDR2 YYNGEE. V was trimmed by 4 bases and J by 0 bases, leaving 20 bases between them. The CDR3 consists of 18 residues. CDR3 region: CASSFLPEKQSSGNTIYF. Written as DNA, the CDR3 is TGTGCCAGCAGCTTCTTACCCGAAAAACAAAGCTCTGGAAACACCATATATTTT.

In the case of this clone: The DNA is omitted, as the CDR3 cannot be located on it reliably, and the CDR3 follows TCRdb's listing. The J gene is TRBJ2-7, the V gene TRBV2; the D call in the table, TRBD1, was not verified against the DNA. The CDR3 has 15 residues if both end residues are counted. Germline CDR1 is SNHLY and CDR2 is FYNNEI. CDR3 in amino acids: CASILGQRSVYEQYF.

The V gene is TRBV18, the J gene TRBJ2-1, with D hard to call. CDR1 and CDR2 (germline): KGHSH, LQKENI. The germline V and J ends were trimmed by 6 bases and 8 bases, with 14 bases remaining between them. The CDR3 totals 13 residues. For the CDR3, the DNA is TGTGCCAGCTCTCCTACCAGGATGGATGAGCAGTTCTTC. It specifies CASSPTRMDEQFF. The full variable domain, with the rest looked up from reference TRBV18 and TRBJ2-1, is NAGVMQNPRHLVRRRGQEARLRCSPMKGHSHVYWYRQLPEEGLKFMVYLQKENIIDESGMPKERFSAEFPKEGPSILRIQQVVRGDSAAYFCASSPTRMDEQFFGPGTRLTVL.

The rearrangement joins TRBV19 to TRBJ2-1; 10 bases line up with TRBD2. J was trimmed by 12 bases and V by 5 bases; bases with no gene match: 13. This CDR3 is 15 amino acids long. The V gene's germline CDR1 is LNHDA and CDR2 SQIVND (reference sequence). The CDR3 sequence is CASSVPGLARPGQFF. The CDR3 nucleotides read TGTGCCAGTAGTGTCCCGGGACTAGCGCGTCCCGGGCAGTTCTTC.